This TCR beta chain was profiled in a study of blood T cell repertoires in COVID-19. Trimming took 4 bases from V and 5 from J, leaving 11 bases between them. Germline V gene lookup returns CDR1 LNHDA and CDR2 SQIVND (reference sequence). CDR3 length equals 13 residues. The table came from immunoSEQ multiplex PCR; TCRdb's copy has only in-frame clones and leaves some out. The table shows approximately 180,000 clones, with 75% to 90% occurring only once. The receptor was isolated from a middle-aged man who had recovered from COVID-19. J is TRBJ1-1 and V is TRBV19; tentative D call: TRBD1 (6 bases). Sequencing was carried out using PBMCs or T cells enriched from blood (not recorded which). The CDR3 DNA sequence: TGTGCCAGTAGTAGCTACAGGGATACTGAAGCTTTCTTT. It translates to CASSSYRDTEAFF.